This entry lists 16 T cell receptor beta chains sequenced from one sample in a study of graft-versus-host responses after intestinal transplantation. Which antigens these TCRs recognize remains unknown. The data were produced by immunoSEQ multiplex PCR, yet TCRdb's version contains in-frame clones alone and is incomplete. The sample has roughly 120,000 clones, 90% seen once. The material was unstimulated CD4+ T cells sorted from spleen or lymph node cells, obtained before intestinal transplant. These receptors were taken from a human donor who received an intestinal transplant.

The chain recombines TRBV6-6 with TRBJ1-6; 7 bases align to TRBD1. This CDR3 is built from 15 residues. V dropped 7 bases and J dropped 7; count of bases not matched to a gene: 10. Germline CDR1 is MNHNY and CDR2 is SVGAGI (reference sequence). CDR3 sequence: CASTLTGALNSPLHF. CDR3 DNA sequence: TGTGCCAGCACCCTTACAGGGGCCCTAAATTCACCCCTCCACTTT.

This clone was recorded a few times. CDR3 region: CASSPHAGGRETQYF. CDR3 nucleotides: TGTGCCAGCAGCCCTCATGCGGGGGGGCGGGAGACCCAGTACTTC. V usage is TRBV7-9 and J usage is TRBJ2-5, with TRBD2 matching 9 bases. CDR1 SEHNR and CDR2 FQNEAQ come from the germline V gene (reference sequence). Trimming cost V 5 bases and J 5 bases; bases outside gene matches: 9. This CDR3 is built from 15 residues.

The rearrangement links TRBV29-1 to TRBJ2-5; a possible D gene is TRBD1 (6 bases). The CDR3 is made up of 10 amino acids. Per germline, CDR1 SQVTM and CDR2 ANQGSEA. The ends were cut back, 4 bases at V and 8 bases at J, with 8 bases in the middle. The CDR3 loop is CSVVGATQYF. In nucleotides, the CDR3 is TGCAGCGTTGTGGGGGCCACCCAGTACTTC.

The chain links TRBV6-5 to TRBJ1-3; TRBD1 matches 7 bases. Germline V gene sequence: CDR1 MNHEY, CDR2 SVGAGI. The J segment lost 5 bases and the V segment lost 8 bases, leaving 6 bases of the junction unmatched. The CDR3 has 13 amino acids. CDR3 loop: CASGDRGRNTIYF. CDR3 in DNA: TGTGCCAGCGGGGACAGAGGGAGAAACACCATATATTTT.

This clone was counted between two and nine times. This rearrangement joins TRBV4-3 to TRBJ2-5; tentatively, D is TRBD2 (5 bases). The CDR3 extends over 15 amino acids. The V end was cut by 3 bases, the J end by 0 bases, with 11 bases between. Germline CDR1 reads LGHNA; CDR2 reads YSLEER. The CDR3 is CASSQGGADQETQYF. CDR3 bases: TGCGCCAGCAGCCAGGGTGGAGCGGACCAAGAGACCCAGTACTTC.

To note about this clone: An end of the junction does not agree with germline; a read error may underlie this. The chain has TRBV28 and TRBJ1-1; D is possibly TRBD1 (6 bases). Germline V gene sequence: CDR1 MDHEN, CDR2 SYDVKM. CDR3 length: 16 residues. The CDR3 coding sequence is TGTGCCAGCAGCCTCGGGGGGGCGGTGGGGAACCCTGAAGCTTTCTTT. Translating gives CASSLGGAVGNPEAFF.

The chain couples TRBV5-4 to TRBJ1-4; 8 bases are shared with TRBD1. The CDR3 is 15 residues long. In germline, CDR1 is SGHNT, CDR2 YYREEE (reference sequence). The junction had 6 bases not matched to a gene; V was cut back by 0 bases and J by 8 bases. CDR3 loop: CASSLAGQGGEKLFF. CDR3 DNA sequence: TGTGCCAGCAGCTTGGCCGGACAGGGTGGGGAAAAACTGTTTTTT.

This clone was recorded once. The genes are TRBV7-6 and TRBJ2-2, with a weak D call TRBD2 (5 bases). Trimming pared 0 bases from V and 4 bases from J, leaving 15 bases between. Germline-derived CDR1 and CDR2 are SGHVS and FNYEAQ. This CDR3 has 17 amino acids. CDR3: CASSLAGGTLGTGELFF. CDR3 sequence (DNA): TGTGCCAGCAGCTTAGCTGGAGGCACATTGGGCACCGGGGAGCTGTTTTTT.

The chain recombines TRBV5-1 with TRBJ2-2; 8 positions agree with TRBD1. V lost 4 bases to trimming and J lost 0 bases; unmatched junction nucleotides: 2. This CDR3 is built from 15 residues. The germline CDR1 and CDR2 sequences are SGHRS and YFSETQ. Here the CDR3 DNA reads TGCGCCAGCAGCATGACAGGGGCGAACACCGGGGAGCTGTTTTTT. Translation: CASSMTGANTGELFF. The full variable domain, its missing parts supplied by reference TRBV5-1 and TRBJ2-2, is KAGVTQTPRYLIKTRGQQVTLSCSPISGHRSVSWYQQTPGQGLQFLFEYFSETQRNKGNFPGRFSGRQFSNSRSEMNVSTLELGDSALYLCASSMTGANTGELFFGEGSRLTVL.

This chain joins TRBV7-2 and TRBJ1-2, with TRBD1 matching 9 bases. The V segment lost 5 bases and the J segment 4 bases; nucleotides outside the gene matches: 8. The germline CDR1 and CDR2 sequences are SGHTA and FQGNSA. The CDR3 covers 15 residues. CDR3 sequence (DNA): TGTGCCAGCAGCCCAACAGGGGGCGCAGGCTATGGCTACACCTTC. Its protein product is CASSPTGGAGYGYTF.

The chain links TRBV18 to TRBJ1-2, with D possibly being TRBD1 (6 bases). The CDR3 runs to 12 residues. The V end was cut by 5 bases, the J end by 6 bases, with 10 bases between. Per germline, CDR1 KGHSH and CDR2 LQKENI. The CDR3 bases are TGTGCCAGCTCAGCCGACAGGAATGGCTACACCTTC. Its protein is CASSADRNGYTF. The variable domain in full, completed from reference TRBV18 and TRBJ1-2, reads NAGVMQNPRHLVRRRGQEARLRCSPMKGHSHVYWYRQLPEEGLKFMVYLQKENIIDESGMPKERFSAEFPKEGPSILRIQQVVRGDSAAYFCASSADRNGYTFGSGTRLTVV.

The rearrangement joins TRBV5-1 to TRBJ2-2; 8 bases match TRBD1. Germline V gene data show CDR1 as SGHRS and CDR2 as YFSETQ. The ends lost 2 bases at V and 1 base at J; junction bases unmatched: 4. This CDR3 contains 16 residues. CDR3 residues: CASSFEGQVNTGELFF. In DNA, the CDR3 is TGCGCCAGCAGCTTCGAGGGACAGGTGAACACCGGGGAGCTGTTTTTT.

The genes are TRBV19 and TRBJ2-2, with 11 bases that match TRBD1. The CDR3 runs to 17 residues. V lost 7 bases to trimming and J lost 5 bases; unmatched junction nucleotides: 12. CDR1 is LNHDA, CDR2 SQIVND, per germline (reference sequence). Here the CDR3 reads CASIPGQGAIRTGELFF. The DNA of the CDR3 is TGTGCCAGTATCCCAGGACAGGGGGCGATTAGGACCGGGGAGCTGTTTTTT. The entire variable domain, with the rest obtained from reference TRBV19 and TRBJ2-2, is as follows: DGGITQSPKYLFRKEGQNVTLSCEQNLNHDAMYWYRQDPGQGLRLIYYSQIVNDFQKGDIAEGYSVSREKKESFPLTVTSAQKNPTAFYLCASIPGQGAIRTGELFFGEGSRLTVL.

This clone has only one observation. The rearrangement links TRBV28 to TRBJ1-4; the match to TRBD1 covers 7 bases. Trimming removed 8 bases from V and 4 bases from J; junction bases left unmatched: 10. Germline CDR1 reads MDHEN; CDR2 reads SYDVKM. This CDR3 has 15 amino acids. The CDR3 protein is CASSGTARGNEKLFF. CDR3 bases: TGTGCCAGCTCGGGGACAGCACGGGGTAATGAAAAACTGTTTTTT.

The chain combines TRBV10-2 with TRBJ2-3; the match to TRBD2 covers 7 bases. From germline, CDR1 is WSHSY and CDR2 SAAADI. With V trimmed by 6 bases and J by 0 bases, 6 bases remained unmatched. CDR3 length: 15 residues. As DNA, the CDR3 is TGCGCCAGCAGGGCTAGCGGAGATAGCACAGATACGCAGTATTTT. Translation gives CASRASGDSTDTQYF.

This sequence joins TRBV10-2 and TRBJ1-5; no definite D call. This CDR3 contains 13 residues. Trimming pared 11 bases from V and 2 bases from J, leaving 13 bases between. Germline V gene data show CDR1 as WSHSY and CDR2 as SAAADI. In DNA, the CDR3 is TGCGCCGTCGGTCTGCAGGGCAATCAGCCCCAGCATTTT. It specifies CAVGLQGNQPQHF.